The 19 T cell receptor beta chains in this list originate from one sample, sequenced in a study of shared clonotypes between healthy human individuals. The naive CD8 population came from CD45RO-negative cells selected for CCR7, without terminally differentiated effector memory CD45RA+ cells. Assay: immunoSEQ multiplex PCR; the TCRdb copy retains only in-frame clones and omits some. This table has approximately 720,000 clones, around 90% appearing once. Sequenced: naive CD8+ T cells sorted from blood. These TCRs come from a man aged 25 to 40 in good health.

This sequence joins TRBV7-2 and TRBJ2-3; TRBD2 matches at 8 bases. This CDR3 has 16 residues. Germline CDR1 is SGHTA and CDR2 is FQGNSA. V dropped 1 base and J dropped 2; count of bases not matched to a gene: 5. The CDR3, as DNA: TGTGCCAGCAGCTTAGTTGCGGGAGGTTACACAGATACGCAGTATTTT. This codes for CASSLVAGGYTDTQYF.

DNA for the CDR3: TGTGCCAGCAGTTTAACCTTAGCCGGGACTAAAGAAGGATCGGGGCAGTTCTTC. The encoded protein is CASSLTLAGTKEGSGQFF. The genes are TRBV28 and TRBJ2-1, with 7 bases identical to TRBD2. Germline V lookup: CDR1 MDHEN, CDR2 SYDVKM. The CDR3 extends over 18 amino acids. V shed 2 bases and J 12 bases; nucleotides not matched to a gene: 22.

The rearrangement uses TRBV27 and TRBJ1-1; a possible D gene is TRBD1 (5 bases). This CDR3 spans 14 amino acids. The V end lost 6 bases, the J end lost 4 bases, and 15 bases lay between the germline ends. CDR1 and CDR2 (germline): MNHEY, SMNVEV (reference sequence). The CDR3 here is CASSPDTGGTEAFF. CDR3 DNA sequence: TGTGCCAGCAGCCCGGACACCGGGGGCACTGAAGCTTTCTTT.

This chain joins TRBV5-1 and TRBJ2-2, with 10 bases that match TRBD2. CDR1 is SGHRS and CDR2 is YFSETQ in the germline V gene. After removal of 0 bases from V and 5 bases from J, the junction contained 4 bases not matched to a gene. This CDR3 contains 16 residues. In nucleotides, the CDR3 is TGCGCCAGCAGCTTGGGCGTAGCGGGAGGTACCGGGGAGCTGTTTTTT. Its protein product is CASSLGVAGGTGELFF.

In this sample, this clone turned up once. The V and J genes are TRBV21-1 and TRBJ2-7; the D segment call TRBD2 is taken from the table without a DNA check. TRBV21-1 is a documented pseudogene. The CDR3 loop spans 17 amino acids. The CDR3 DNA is TGTGCCAGCAGCAAAGGAAACCGACTAGCGCGACCTTACGAGCAGTACTTC. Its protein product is CASSKGNRLARPYEQYF.

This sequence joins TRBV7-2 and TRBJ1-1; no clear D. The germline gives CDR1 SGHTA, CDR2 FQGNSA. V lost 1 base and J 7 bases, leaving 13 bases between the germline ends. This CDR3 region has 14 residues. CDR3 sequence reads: CASSLGKGFYEAFF. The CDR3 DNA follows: TGTGCCAGCAGCTTAGGGAAGGGTTTCTATGAAGCTTTCTTT.

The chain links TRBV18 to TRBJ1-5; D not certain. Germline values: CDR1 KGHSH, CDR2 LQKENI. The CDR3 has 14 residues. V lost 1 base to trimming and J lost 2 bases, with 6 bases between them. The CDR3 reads CASSPRSGNQPQHF. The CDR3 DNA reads TGTGCCAGCTCACCACGGAGTGGCAATCAGCCCCAGCATTTT.

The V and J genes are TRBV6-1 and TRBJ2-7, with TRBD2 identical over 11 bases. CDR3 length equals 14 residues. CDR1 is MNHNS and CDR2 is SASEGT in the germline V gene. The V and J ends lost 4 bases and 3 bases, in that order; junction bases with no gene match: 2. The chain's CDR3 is CASSGLAGNYEQYF. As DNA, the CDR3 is TGTGCCAGCAGTGGACTAGCGGGAAACTACGAGCAGTACTTC.

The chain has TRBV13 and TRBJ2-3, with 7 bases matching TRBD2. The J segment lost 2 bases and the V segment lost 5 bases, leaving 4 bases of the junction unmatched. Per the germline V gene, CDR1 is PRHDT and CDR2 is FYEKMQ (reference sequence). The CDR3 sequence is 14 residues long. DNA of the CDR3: TGTGCCAGCAGCCGACTAGCAGTCACAGATACGCAGTATTTT. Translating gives CASSRLAVTDTQYF. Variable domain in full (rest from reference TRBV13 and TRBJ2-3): AAGVIQSPRHLIKEKRETATLKCYPIPRHDTVYWYQQGPGQDPQFLISFYEKMQSDKGSIPDRFSAQQFSDYHSELNMSSLELGDSALYFCASSRLAVTDTQYFGPGTRLTVL.

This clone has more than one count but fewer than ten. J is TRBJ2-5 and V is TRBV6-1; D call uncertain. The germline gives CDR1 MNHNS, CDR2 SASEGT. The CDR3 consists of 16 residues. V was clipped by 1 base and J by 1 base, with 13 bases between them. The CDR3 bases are TGTGCCAGCAGTGAAGAGGTCCCTAGGATCCAAGAGACCCAGTACTTC. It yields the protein CASSEEVPRIQETQYF.

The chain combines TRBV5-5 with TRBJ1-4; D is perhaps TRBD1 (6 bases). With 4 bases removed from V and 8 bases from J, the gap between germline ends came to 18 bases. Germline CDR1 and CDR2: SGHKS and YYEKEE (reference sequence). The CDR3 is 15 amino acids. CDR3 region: CASSPGTPIGEKLFF. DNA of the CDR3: TGTGCCAGCAGCCCAGGGACACCAATTGGGGAAAAACTGTTTTTT.

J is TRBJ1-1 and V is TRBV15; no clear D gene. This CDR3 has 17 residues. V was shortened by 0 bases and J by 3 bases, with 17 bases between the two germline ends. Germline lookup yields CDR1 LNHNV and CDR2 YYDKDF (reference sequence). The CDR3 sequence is CATSRDWSAGRDTEAFF. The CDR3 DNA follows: TGTGCCACCAGCAGAGATTGGAGCGCCGGGAGGGACACTGAAGCTTTCTTT.

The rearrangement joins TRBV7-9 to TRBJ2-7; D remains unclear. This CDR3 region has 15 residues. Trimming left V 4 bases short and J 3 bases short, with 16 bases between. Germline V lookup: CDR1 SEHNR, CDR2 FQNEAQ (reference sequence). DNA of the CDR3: TGTGCCAGCAGCTCCATTGACGGCCCTTACTACGAGCAGTACTTC. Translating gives CASSSIDGPYYEQYF.

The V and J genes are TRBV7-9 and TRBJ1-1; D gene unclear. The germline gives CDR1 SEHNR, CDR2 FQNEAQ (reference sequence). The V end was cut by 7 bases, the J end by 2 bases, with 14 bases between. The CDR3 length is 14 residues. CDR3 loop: CASINSGDNTEAFF. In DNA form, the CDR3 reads TGTGCCAGCATCAATAGCGGGGATAACACTGAAGCTTTCTTT.

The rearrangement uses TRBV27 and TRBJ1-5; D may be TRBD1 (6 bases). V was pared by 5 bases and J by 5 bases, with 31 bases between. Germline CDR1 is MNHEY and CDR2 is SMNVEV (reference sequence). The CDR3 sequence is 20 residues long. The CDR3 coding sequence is TGTGCCAGCAGTCCGACCTCACCAGACAGGTTAATAAACATACATCAGCCCCAGCATTTT. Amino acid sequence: CASSPTSPDRLINIHQPQHF.

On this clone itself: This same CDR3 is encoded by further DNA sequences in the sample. CDR3 region: CASSVVTGAYNEQFF. As DNA, the CDR3 is TGTGCCAGCAGCGTAGTGACAGGGGCCTACAATGAGCAGTTCTTC. The chain uses TRBV9 and TRBJ2-1, with TRBD1 matching over 8 bases. The V gene's germline CDR1 is SGDLS and CDR2 YYNGEE. The ends lost 0 bases at V and 2 bases at J; junction bases unmatched: 1. The CDR3 totals 15 residues.

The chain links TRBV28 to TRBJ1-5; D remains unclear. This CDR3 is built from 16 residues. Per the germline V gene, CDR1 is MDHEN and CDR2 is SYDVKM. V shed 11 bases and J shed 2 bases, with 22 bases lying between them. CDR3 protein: CALHLSEDWGNQPQHF. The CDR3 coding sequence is TGTGCCTTACACCTATCGGAGGACTGGGGCAATCAGCCCCAGCATTTT.

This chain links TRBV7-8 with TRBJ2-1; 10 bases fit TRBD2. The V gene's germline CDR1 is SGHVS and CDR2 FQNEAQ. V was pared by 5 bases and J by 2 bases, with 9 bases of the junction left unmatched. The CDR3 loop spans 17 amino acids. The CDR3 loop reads CASSPPTSGNTYNEQFF. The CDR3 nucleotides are TGTGCCAGCAGCCCCCCCACTAGCGGGAATACCTACAATGAGCAGTTCTTC.

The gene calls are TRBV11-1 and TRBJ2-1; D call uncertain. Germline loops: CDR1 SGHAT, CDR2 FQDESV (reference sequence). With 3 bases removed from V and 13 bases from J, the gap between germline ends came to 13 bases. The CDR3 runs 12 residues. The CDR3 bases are TGTGCCAGCAGCTTCTCAGTCGCTAGTCAGTTCTTC. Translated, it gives CASSFSVASQFF.